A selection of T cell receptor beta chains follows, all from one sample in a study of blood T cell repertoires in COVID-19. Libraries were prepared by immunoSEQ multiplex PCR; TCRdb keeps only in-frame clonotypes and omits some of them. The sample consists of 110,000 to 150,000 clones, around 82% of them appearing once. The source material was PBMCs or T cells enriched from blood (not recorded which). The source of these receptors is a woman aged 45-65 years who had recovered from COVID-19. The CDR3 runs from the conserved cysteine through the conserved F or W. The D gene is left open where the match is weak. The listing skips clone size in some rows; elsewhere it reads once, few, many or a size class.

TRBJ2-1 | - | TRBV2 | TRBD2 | CASSEAGGGYNEQFF | TGTGCCAGCAGTGAAGCTGGGGGGGGCTACAATGAGCAGTTCTTC
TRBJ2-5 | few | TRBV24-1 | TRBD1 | CATSELDRGLETQYF | TGTGCCACCAGTGAGCTGGACAGGGGGCTAGAGACCCAGTACTTC
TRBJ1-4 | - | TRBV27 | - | CASSLTSTVGAEKLFF | TGTGCCAGCAGTCTAACCTCAACGGTGGGAGCTGAAAAACTGTTTTTT
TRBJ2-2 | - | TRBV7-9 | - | CASSPLFGGELFF | TGTGCCAGCAGCCCCCTCTTCGGCGGGGAGCTGTTTTTT
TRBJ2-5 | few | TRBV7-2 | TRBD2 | CASSSGLQETQYF | TGTGCCAGCAGCTCGGGACTACAAGAGACCCAGTACTTC
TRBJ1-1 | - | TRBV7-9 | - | CASSDGIAFF | TGTGCCAGCAGCGACGGGATCGCTTTCTTT
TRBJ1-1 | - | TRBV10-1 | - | CASSESAGSLNTEAFF | TGCGCCAGCAGTGAGTCGGCAGGGTCCCTGAACACTGAAGCTTTCTTT
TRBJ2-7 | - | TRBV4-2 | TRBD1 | CASSQGLGQGYEQYF | TGTGCCAGCAGCCAAGGCCTAGGACAGGGCTACGAGCAGTACTTC
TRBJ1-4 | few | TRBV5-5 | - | CASSLLGTNEKLFF | TGTGCCAGCAGCTTGCTCGGGACAAATGAAAAACTGTTTTTT
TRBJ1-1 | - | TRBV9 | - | CASSVGSWFEGSTEAFF | TGTGCCAGCAGCGTAGGTTCCTGGTTTGAGGGAAGCACTGAAGCTTTCTTT
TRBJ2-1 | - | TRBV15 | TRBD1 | CATSTGTGVFNEQFF | TGTGCCACCAGCACCGGGACAGGGGTCTTCAATGAGCAGTTCTTC
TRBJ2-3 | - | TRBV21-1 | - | CASSAGGPESTDTQYF | TGTGCCAGCAGCGCGGGGGGGCCAGAAAGCACAGATACGCAGTATTTT
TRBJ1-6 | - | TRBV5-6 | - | CASSLRGIESPLHF | TGTGCCAGCAGCTTGAGAGGGATCGAATCACCCCTCCACTTT
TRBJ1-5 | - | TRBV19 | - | CASSIVTGKSNQPQHF | TGTGCCAGTAGTATAGTGACAGGAAAAAGCAATCAGCCCCAGCATTTT
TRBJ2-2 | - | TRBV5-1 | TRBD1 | CASSSGQGAAGELFF | TGCGCCAGCAGCTCGGGACAGGGGGCGGCCGGGGAGCTGTTTTTT
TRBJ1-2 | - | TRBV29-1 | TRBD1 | CSVGQGYGYTF | TGCAGCGTTGGACAGGGCTATGGCTACACCTTC
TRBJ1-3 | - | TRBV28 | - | CASSPPAGFGNTIYF | TGTGCCAGCAGTCCCCCGGCCGGGTTTGGAAACACCATATATTTT
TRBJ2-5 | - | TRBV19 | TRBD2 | CASSPPGLAAETQYF | TGTGCCAGTAGCCCACCGGGACTAGCGGCAGAGACCCAGTACTTC
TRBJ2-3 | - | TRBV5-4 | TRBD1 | CASSLGGTGVDTQYF | TGTGCCAGCAGCTTGGGTGGGACAGGGGTGGATACGCAGTATTTT
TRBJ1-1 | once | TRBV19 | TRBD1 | CASSLKGANTEAFF | TGTGCCAGTAGCCTTAAGGGGGCCAACACTGAAGCTTTCTTT
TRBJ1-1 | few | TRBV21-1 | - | CASSSRQAEAFF | TGTGCCAGCAGCTCCAGACAGGCTGAAGCTTTCTTT
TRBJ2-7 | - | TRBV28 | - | CASRPLTGTLYEQYF | TGTGCCAGCAGACCCCTTACCGGGACTCTCTACGAGCAGTACTTC
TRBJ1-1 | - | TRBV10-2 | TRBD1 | CASSFPQGAQTEAFF | TGCGCCAGCAGTTTCCCACAGGGGGCACAGACTGAAGCTTTCTTT
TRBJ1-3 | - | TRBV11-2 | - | CASSLDLAGAGNTIYF | TGTGCCAGCAGCTTAGATCTGGCAGGGGCTGGAAACACCATATATTTT
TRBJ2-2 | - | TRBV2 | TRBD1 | CAIKPRGTGAGELFF | TGTGCCATCAAACCTAGGGGGACAGGGGCCGGGGAGCTGTTTTTT
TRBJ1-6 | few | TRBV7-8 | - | CASSLFSTEVNSPLHF | TGTGCCAGCAGCTTATTCAGCACAGAAGTTAATTCACCCCTCCACTTT
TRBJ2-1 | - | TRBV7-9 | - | CASSVGALSYNEQFF | TGTGCCAGCAGCGTGGGGGCACTCTCCTACAATGAGCAGTTCTTC
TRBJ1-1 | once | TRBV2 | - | CASSVSLNTEAFF | TGTGCCAGCAGTGTTTCTTTGAACACTGAAGCTTTCTTT
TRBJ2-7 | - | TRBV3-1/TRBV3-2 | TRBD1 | CASSPMTGGEHEQYF | TGTGCCAGCAGCCCAATGACAGGGGGTGAGCACGAGCAGTACTTC
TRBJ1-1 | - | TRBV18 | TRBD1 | CASSDTGGDTEAFF | TGTGCCAGCTCGGATACAGGGGGCGACACTGAAGCTTTCTTT
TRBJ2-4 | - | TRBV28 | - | CASSLQTTAKNIQYF | TGTGCCAGCAGTTTACAGACAACAGCCAAAAACATTCAGTACTTC
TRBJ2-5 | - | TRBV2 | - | CASSVQGTGGETQYF | TGTGCCAGCAGTGTTCAGGGTACGGGTGGGGAGACCCAGTACTTC
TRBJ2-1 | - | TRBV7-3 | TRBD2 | CASSTGLGYNEQFF | TGTGCCAGCAGCACGGGACTAGGTTACAATGAGCAGTTCTTC
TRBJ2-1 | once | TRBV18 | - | CASSPGASYNEQFF | TGTGCCAGCTCACCCGGAGCGTCCTACAATGAGCAGTTCTTC
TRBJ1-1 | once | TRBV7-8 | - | CASSLGPGFTEAFF | TGTGCCAGCAGCTTAGGTCCCGGTTTCACTGAAGCTTTCTTT
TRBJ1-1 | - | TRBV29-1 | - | CSASDRRVPEAFF | TGCAGCGCTTCCGACAGGCGAGTCCCTGAAGCTTTCTTT
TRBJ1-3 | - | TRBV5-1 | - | CASSATASGNTIYF | TGCGCCAGCAGCGCCACAGCTTCTGGAAACACCATATATTTT
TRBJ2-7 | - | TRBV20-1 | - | CSAIQREQYF | TGCAGTGCTATTCAGCGCGAGCAGTACTTC
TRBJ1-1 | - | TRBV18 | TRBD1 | CASSPPQGQLNTEAFF | TGTGCCAGCTCACCACCCCAGGGACAGCTGAACACTGAAGCTTTCTTT
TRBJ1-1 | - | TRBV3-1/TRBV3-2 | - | CASSQGLEAFF | TGTGCCAGCAGCCAAGGGCTCGAAGCTTTCTTT
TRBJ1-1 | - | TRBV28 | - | CASNPPWGGTEAFF | TGTGCCAGCAATCCACCGTGGGGCGGCACTGAAGCTTTCTTT
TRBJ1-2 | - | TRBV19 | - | CASSIDSLNYGYTF | TGTGCCAGTAGTATAGACTCTCTCAACTATGGCTACACCTTC
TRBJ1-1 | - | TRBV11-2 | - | CASSLGPGTEAFF | TGTGCCAGCAGCTTAGGGCCGGGAACTGAAGCTTTCTTT
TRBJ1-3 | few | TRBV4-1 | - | CASSQDFWTASGNTIYF | TGCGCCAGCAGCCAAGATTTTTGGACAGCCTCTGGAAACACCATATATTTT
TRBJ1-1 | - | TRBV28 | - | CASSPRTVYRAFF | TGTGCCAGCAGTCCAAGGACAGTTTATAGGGCTTTCTTT
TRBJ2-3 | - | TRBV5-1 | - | CASSSVTDTQYF | TGCGCCAGCAGCTCCGTAACAGATACGCAGTATTTT
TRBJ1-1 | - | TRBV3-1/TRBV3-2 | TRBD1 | CASSLQGADTEAFF | TGTGCCAGCAGCCTACAGGGGGCTGACACTGAAGCTTTCTTT
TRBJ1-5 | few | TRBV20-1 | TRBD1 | CSASSYRGVGSGQPQHF | TGCAGTGCTAGTTCTTACAGGGGGGTGGGATCGGGTCAGCCCCAGCATTTT
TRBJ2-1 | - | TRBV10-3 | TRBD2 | CAINTGGNEQFF | TGTGCCATCAACACGGGGGGCAATGAGCAGTTCTTC
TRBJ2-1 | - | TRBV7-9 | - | CASSVSDEQFF | TGTGCCAGCAGCGTCTCGGATGAGCAGTTCTTC
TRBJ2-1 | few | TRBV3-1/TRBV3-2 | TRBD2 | CASSQDSSGGFYNEQFF | TGTGCCAGCAGCCAAGATTCTAGCGGGGGATTTTACAATGAGCAGTTCTTC